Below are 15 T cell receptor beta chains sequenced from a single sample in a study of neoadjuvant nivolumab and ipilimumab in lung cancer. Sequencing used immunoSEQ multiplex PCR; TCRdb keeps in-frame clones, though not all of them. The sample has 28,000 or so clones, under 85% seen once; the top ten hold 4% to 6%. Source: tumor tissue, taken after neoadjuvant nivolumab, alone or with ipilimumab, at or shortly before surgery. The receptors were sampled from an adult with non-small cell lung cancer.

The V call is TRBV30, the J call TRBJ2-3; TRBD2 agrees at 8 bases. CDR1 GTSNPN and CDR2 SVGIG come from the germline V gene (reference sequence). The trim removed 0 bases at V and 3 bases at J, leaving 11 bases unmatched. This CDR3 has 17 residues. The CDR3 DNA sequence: TGTGCCTGGAGTGTACGGGTTCAAGCGGGAGTGACAGATACGCAGTATTTT. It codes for CAWSVRVQAGVTDTQYF.

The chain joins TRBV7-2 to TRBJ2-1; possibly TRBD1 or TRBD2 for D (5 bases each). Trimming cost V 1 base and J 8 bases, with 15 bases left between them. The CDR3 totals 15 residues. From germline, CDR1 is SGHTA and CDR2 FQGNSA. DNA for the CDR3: TGTGCCAGCAGCTTAGGTGGGGGTCCGTATTATGAGCAGTTCTTC. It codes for CASSLGGGPYYEQFF.

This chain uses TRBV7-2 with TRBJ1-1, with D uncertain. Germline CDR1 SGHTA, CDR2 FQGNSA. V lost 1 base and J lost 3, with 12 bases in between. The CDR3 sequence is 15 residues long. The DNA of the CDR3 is TGTGCCAGCAGCTTAGGGCGGGTAGGGTACACTGAAGCTTTCTTT. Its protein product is CASSLGRVGYTEAFF.

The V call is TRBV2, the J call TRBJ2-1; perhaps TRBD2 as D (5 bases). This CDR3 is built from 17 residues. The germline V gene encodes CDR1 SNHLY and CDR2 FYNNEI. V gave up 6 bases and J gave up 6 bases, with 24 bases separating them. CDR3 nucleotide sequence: TGTGCCAGCAGGCCCTCATTACTAGTTTCGGGGATCAATGAGCAGTTCTTC. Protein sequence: CASRPSLLVSGINEQFF. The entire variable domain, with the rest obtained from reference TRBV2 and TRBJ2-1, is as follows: EPEVTQTPSHQVTQMGQEVILRCVPISNHLYFYWYRQILGQKVEFLVSFYNNEISEKSEIFDDQFSVERPDGSNFTLKIRSTKLEDSAMYFCASRPSLLVSGINEQFFGPGTRLTVL.

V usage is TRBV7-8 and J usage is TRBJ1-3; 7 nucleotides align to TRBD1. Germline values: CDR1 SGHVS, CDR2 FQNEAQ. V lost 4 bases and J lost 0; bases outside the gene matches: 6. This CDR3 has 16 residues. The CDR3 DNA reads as TGTGCCAGCAGCTGGACAGGACTTTTCTCTGGAAACACCATATATTTT. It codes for CASSWTGLFSGNTIYF.

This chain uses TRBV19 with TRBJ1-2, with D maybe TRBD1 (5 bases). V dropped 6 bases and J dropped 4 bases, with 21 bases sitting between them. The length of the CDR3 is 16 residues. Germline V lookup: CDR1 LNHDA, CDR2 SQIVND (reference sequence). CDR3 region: CASSLLTGTVVYGYTF. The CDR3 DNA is TGTGCCAGTAGCCTTTTAACCGGGACGGTTGTCTATGGCTACACCTTC.

The CDR3 bases are TGTGCCAGCAGCTTAGTCGCAGGGAACACTGAAGCTTTCTTT. This gives the protein CASSLVAGNTEAFF. The chain employs TRBV7-2 and TRBJ1-1; D not resolved. The CDR3 is made up of 14 amino acids. Germline CDR1 reads SGHTA; CDR2 reads FQGNSA. V was trimmed by 1 base and J by 1 base, leaving 7 bases between them.

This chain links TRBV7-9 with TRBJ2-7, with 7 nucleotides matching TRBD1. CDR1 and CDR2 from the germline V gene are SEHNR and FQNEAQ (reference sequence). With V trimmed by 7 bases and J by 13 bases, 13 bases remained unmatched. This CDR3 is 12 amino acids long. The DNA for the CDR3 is TGTGCCAGCACCCCAACAACAGGGGTTACTTACTTC. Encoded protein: CASTPTTGVTYF.

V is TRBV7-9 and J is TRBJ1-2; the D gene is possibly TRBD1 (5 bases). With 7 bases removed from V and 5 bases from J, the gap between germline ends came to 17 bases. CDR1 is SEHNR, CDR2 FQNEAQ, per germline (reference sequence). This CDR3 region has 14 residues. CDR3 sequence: CASTQGPDRYGYTF. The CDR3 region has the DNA TGTGCCAGCACCCAAGGCCCCGACAGATATGGCTACACCTTC.

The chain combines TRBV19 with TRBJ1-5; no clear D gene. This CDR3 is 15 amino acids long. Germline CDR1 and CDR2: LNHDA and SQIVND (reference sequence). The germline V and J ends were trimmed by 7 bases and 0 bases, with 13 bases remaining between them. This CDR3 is CASTKLIRSNQPQHF. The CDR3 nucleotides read TGTGCCAGTACCAAACTTATACGTAGCAATCAGCCCCAGCATTTT.

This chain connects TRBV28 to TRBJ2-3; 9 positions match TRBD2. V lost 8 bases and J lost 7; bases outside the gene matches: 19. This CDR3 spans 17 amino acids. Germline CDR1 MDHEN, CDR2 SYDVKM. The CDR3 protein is CASGVEAGGSEGNTQYF. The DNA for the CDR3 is TGTGCCAGCGGGGTCGAAGCGGGAGGTAGTGAGGGGAATACGCAGTATTTT.

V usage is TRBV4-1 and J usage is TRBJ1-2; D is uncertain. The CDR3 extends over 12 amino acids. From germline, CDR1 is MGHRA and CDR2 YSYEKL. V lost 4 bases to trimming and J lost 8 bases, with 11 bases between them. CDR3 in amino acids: CASSPNTGGYTF. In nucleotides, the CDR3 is TGCGCCAGCAGCCCGAACACCGGGGGCTACACCTTC.

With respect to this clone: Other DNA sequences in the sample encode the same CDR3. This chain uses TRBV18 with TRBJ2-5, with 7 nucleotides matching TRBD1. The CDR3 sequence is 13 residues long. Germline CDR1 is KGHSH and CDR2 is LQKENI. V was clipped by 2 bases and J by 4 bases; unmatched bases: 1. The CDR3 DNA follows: TGTGCCAGCTCACCATCAGGGGGAGAGACCCAGTACTTC. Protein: CASSPSGGETQYF. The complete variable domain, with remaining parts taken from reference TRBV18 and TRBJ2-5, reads NAGVMQNPRHLVRRRGQEARLRCSPMKGHSHVYWYRQLPEEGLKFMVYLQKENIIDESGMPKERFSAEFPKEGPSILRIQQVVRGDSAAYFCASSPSGGETQYFGPGTRLLVL.

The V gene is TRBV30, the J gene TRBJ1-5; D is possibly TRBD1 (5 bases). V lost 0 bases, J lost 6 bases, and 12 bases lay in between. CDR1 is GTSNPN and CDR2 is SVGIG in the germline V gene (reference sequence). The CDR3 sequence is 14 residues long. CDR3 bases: TGTGCCTGGAGTGTGGGGAGGGGTAGTCAGCCCCAGCATTTT. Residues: CAWSVGRGSQPQHF.

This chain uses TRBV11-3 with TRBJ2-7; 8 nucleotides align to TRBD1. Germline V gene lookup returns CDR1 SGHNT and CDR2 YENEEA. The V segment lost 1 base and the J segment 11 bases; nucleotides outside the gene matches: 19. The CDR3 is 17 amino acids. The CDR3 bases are TGTGCCAGCAGCTTAGTAAGCAGGGCACAGGGGGATCTAGTTAAGTACTTC. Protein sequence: CASSLVSRAQGDLVKYF.